This TCR beta chain was recorded in a study of spatial heterogeneity in lung cancer. Overall study context: Compared with alpha-chain sequences, beta-chain sequences were consistently detected in greater numbers.

CDR3 length: 14 residues. V lost 2 bases and J lost 6, with 14 bases in between. Germline CDR1 reads MNHEY; CDR2 reads SVGEGT. This clonotype came up many times. Every TCR cDNA molecule bore its own unique molecular identifier. TCRdb recomputed calls from the 5' RACE reads with MiXCR, one row per CDR3 protein. The sample shows some 40,000 distinct CDR3 sequences, 3.1% of them seen only once. Regarding time point: sample taken at primary tumor resection. Samples were donated by 72 untreated early-stage non-small cell lung cancer patients. Whole RNA was taken from tumor, nontumor lung or frozen PBMC; it was then sequenced unsorted.

J is TRBJ2-7 and V is TRBV6-2 or TRBV6-3; the D gene is possibly TRBD1 (6 bases). The TCR comes from a male donor with early-stage non-small cell lung cancer. Sequenced material: normal lung tissue next to the tumor, taken at surgery. CDR3 loop: CASSYGDRFGEQYF. CDR3 in DNA: TGTGCCAGCAGTTACGGAGACAGGTTCGGCGAGCAGTACTTC.